The TCR beta chain described here comes from a study of T cells in women clearing cervical HPV infection (dated by TCRdb to 2016 to 2019). As for the study more broadly: The cases were 25 women with histologically confirmed HPV16-related CIN3 or worse, and 2 of these cases were invasive cancers. The approximately 25 controls were women who cleared a single incident HPV16 infection within 12 months without developing precancer or cancer. In the parent cohort, about 10,000 women aged 18 or older were enrolled in Guanacaste, Costa Rica, during about 1992 to 1995 and were followed for seven years. Nested within Costa Rica's Guanacaste HPV Natural History Study, an exploratory proof-of-principle case-control study compared TCR repertoires across cervical HPV16 outcomes. Case blood was taken at the visit when the lesion was first identified, whereas control blood was taken when infection was no longer detected. Because only a few women had HLA typing data, the possibility that HLA type acted as a confounder could not be ruled out. Cases were matched to controls by age within five years and by the year the sample was collected. As quality controls, five blinded duplicates were added to each group, bringing the total to 60 or so samples made up of roughly 50 participants and about ten replicates. Among cases, blood sampling came a median of almost 150 days after lesion detection, with an interquartile range of roughly 80 to 220 days. Median age was about 32 years in cases versus roughly 37 in controls, and baseline characteristics did not differ significantly. General study outcomes and caveats: Cases had lower TRBV6-7 relative abundance than controls (0.11% versus 0.16%; Bonferroni P = 0.0008). The cross-sectional design could not show whether associations preceded infection or resulted from it; effector/memory subsets and HPV-specific T cells were not isolated. Random forest classifiers combining richness and V gene abundances distinguished cases from controls with an estimated AUC of roughly 0.8. TCR repertoire richness was significantly higher in CIN3+ cases than in controls across sequencing depths, while evenness did not differ. T-cell numbers per sample were unknown, so richness differences could reflect varying T-cell content rather than repertoire biology.

CDR1 and CDR2 are drawn from the germline V gene: SGHTA, FQGTGA. The CDR3 contains 14 residues, cysteine and phenylalanine counted. Part of the CDR3 DNA is given, 33 bases translated from base 1. In regard to this clone: Its antigen is still unknown. The read ends 3 residues shy of where the CDR3 ends; the end is completed using the germline J gene.

Every participant had a single incident cervical HPV16 infection, and women with prevalent HPV16 infections were excluded. Cervical HPV DNA was detected by MY09/MY11 PCR and genotyped by dot-blot hybridization. Fifteen mL of heparinized blood were centrifuged, and the buffy coat was split into aliquots, frozen at -30 degrees C, and then kept at -80 degrees C. QIAGEN kits were used to extract genomic DNA from the buffy coat specimens. TCR beta CDR3 regions were amplified by multiplex PCR from an average of approximately 1,200 ng genomic DNA per sample using the immunoSEQ assay. The assay corrected primer bias using a complete synthetic TCR repertoire to establish an amplification baseline. The amplicons were sequenced using the Illumina platform. On the authors' methods: Sequence errors were corrected by clustering with frequency ratios and a modified nearest-neighbor algorithm, and the sequences were then analyzed in the immunoSEQ Analyzer using IMGT gene definitions. At each rarefaction depth, TCR richness and evenness were averaged over 20 rarefaction repeats, and samples with fewer sequences than the depth were excluded. Wilcoxon rank sum tests with FDR correction were used to compare V, D and J gene relative abundances between the groups. An intraclass correlation of roughly 96% for TCR richness and an average of roughly 83% across some 70 gene segments were obtained from the blinded duplicates. Imported from immuneACCESS, the table was reduced by TCRdb to in-frame sequences with V and J called. These copies leave out some clones; in studies compared against another copy, an unresolved V gene accounts for under half, and the cause of the remainder is not known. The V and J calls and clone size were taken over from that table, and D and trimming were inferred from the DNA. The table for this sample shows fewer than 50,000 clones. The ten most abundant clones make up about 8% of the sample.

The V gene is TRBV7-3 and the J gene is TRBJ1-2; a tentative D call is TRBD1 (6 bases match). The material sequenced was blood buffy coat. This TCR came from a woman between 18 and 70 years old with a cervical HPV16 infection that either progressed to CIN3+ or cleared (not recorded which). The CDR3 protein: CASNSGVKGSGYTF. The sequenced CDR3 bases are TGTGCCAGCAACTCAGGGGTTAAAGGAAGCGGC.